A selection of T cell receptor beta chains follows, all from one sample in a study of OX40 agonist ivuxolimab in advanced cancers. TCRdb's copy holds only in-frame clones and misses some; the assay was immunoSEQ multiplex PCR. Altogether 70,000 to 95,000 clones are present, around nine tenths being singletons, with the ten largest covering approximately 0.76%. The sample consisted of CD4+ or CD8+ T cells sorted from blood, taken in a trial of the OX40 agonist ivuxolimab. These receptors all stem from an adult with an advanced solid tumor such as melanoma, head and neck, liver or kidney cancer. The CDR3 runs from the conserved cysteine through the conserved F or W. The D gene is left open where the match is weak. Some rows have no size entry. The others give once, few or many, or a class for an expanded clone.

V	size	D	J	DNA	CDR3
TRBV20-1	NA	NA	TRBJ2-7	TGCAGTGCTGAGGCGGCGGACGCATCGTACTTC	CSAEAADASYF
TRBV7-2	NA	TRBD1	TRBJ2-5	TGTGCCAGCGGCCCAGGGGGCCGGGAGACCCAGTACTTC	CASGPGGRETQYF
TRBV14	few	NA	TRBJ1-3	TGTGCCAGCAGCCTCTACCAGGGACTTACGGGAAACACCATATATTTT	CASSLYQGLTGNTIYF
TRBV6-5	NA	NA	TRBJ2-7	TGTGCCAGCAGTTACTCGAGCAACCCCTACGAGCAGTACTTC	CASSYSSNPYEQYF
TRBV28	few	TRBD2	TRBJ2-5	TGTGCCAGCAGACTAATGAGCGGGAGGGAGACCCAGTACTTC	CASRLMSGRETQYF
TRBV28	NA	NA	TRBJ2-7	TGTGCCAGCAGTTCAGGGGGGAGCGAGCAGTACTTC	CASSSGGSEQYF
TRBV11-1	NA	NA	TRBJ2-1	TGTGCCAGCAGCCCCAGACTGGGGGTGGGCGAGCAGTTCTTC	CASSPRLGVGEQFF
TRBV10-3	many	NA	TRBJ1-2	TGTGCCTCCTCGGAGGTTGGCTATGGCTACACCTTC	CASSEVGYGYTF
TRBV5-1	NA	NA	TRBJ2-1	TGCGCCAGCAGCTTGGCCGGAGAGAACTTCAATGAGCAGTTCTTC	CASSLAGENFNEQFF
TRBV9	NA	TRBD2	TRBJ2-7	TGTGCCAGCAGCACGGGACTAGCGGGCTACGAGCAGTACTTC	CASSTGLAGYEQYF
TRBV19	NA	NA	TRBJ2-2	TGTGCCAGTAGTATCGGCGGGATTACCGGGGAGCTGTTTTTT	CASSIGGITGELFF
TRBV7-6	NA	TRBD2	TRBJ2-7	TGTGCCAGCAGCTTATCTGGGACTAGCGGGTTTATTGGCGAGCAGTACTTC	CASSLSGTSGFIGEQYF
TRBV18	NA	NA	TRBJ1-1	TGTGCCAGCTCACCAGACTCCCGTGGCACTGAAGCTTTCTTT	CASSPDSRGTEAFF
TRBV2	NA	NA	TRBJ2-7	TGTGCCAGCGGCGCTGCCTACGAGCAGTACTTC	CASGAAYEQYF
TRBV28	NA	NA	TRBJ1-1	TGTGCCAGCGGGGCGCTCAATACTGAAGCTTTCTTT	CASGALNTEAFF
TRBV28	NA	TRBD1	TRBJ1-2	TGTGCCAGCACCTGGGGGACAGACTATGGCTACACCTTC	CASTWGTDYGYTF
TRBV30	NA	NA	TRBJ2-1	TGTGCCTGGAGCACTACCCGGCATGAGCAGTTCTTC	CAWSTTRHEQFF
TRBV2	NA	NA	TRBJ2-7	TGTGCCAGCAGTGGGACTACCTACGAGCAGTACTTC	CASSGTTYEQYF
TRBV7-2	NA	NA	TRBJ2-2	TGTGCCAGCAGCCCCTTAAGGGTTCAATACGGCGGGGAGCTGTTTTTT	CASSPLRVQYGGELFF
TRBV7-2	NA	NA	TRBJ2-1	TGTGCCAGCAGCGACCGGACCCTTGGCTACAATGAGCAGTTCTTC	CASSDRTLGYNEQFF
TRBV9	NA	TRBD2	TRBJ2-5	TGTGCCAGCAGCGTTTCCTCCGGGACTAGCGGCCAAGAGACCCAGTACTTC	CASSVSSGTSGQETQYF
TRBV9	NA	NA	TRBJ2-3	TGTGCCAGCAGCGTAGGCGTCCCTTTGCCAGATACGCAGTATTTT	CASSVGVPLPDTQYF
TRBV7-2	once	NA	TRBJ2-5	TGTGCCAGCAGCTTAGGCCGGGCCCAAGAGACCCAGTACTTC	CASSLGRAQETQYF
TRBV27	NA	TRBD1	TRBJ1-6	TGTGCCAGCAGTTCCCGGACAGGGTCTAATTCACCCCTCCACTTT	CASSSRTGSNSPLHF
TRBV4-2	NA	NA	TRBJ2-7	TGTGCCAGCAGCCAAGCCGGGGGCAGGATTAGCGAGCAGTACTTC	CASSQAGGRISEQYF
TRBV4-2	NA	NA	TRBJ2-1	TGTGCCAGCAGCCAAACCGGGACTGCAAGCTCCTACAATGAGCAGTTCTTC	CASSQTGTASSYNEQFF
TRBV19	NA	TRBD2	TRBJ2-7	TGTGCCAGTAGTATTTTCGCTAGCGGGGGCTACGAGCAGTACTTC	CASSIFASGGYEQYF
TRBV5-1	NA	TRBD1	TRBJ2-7	TGCGCCAGCAGCGGAGGGGGACAGGGGGCCTACGAGCAGTACTTC	CASSGGGQGAYEQYF
TRBV4-2	once	TRBD2	TRBJ2-2	TGTGCCAGCAGCTCCCTAGGGCGGGAGGGCCGGAGCGGGGAGCTGTTTTTT	CASSSLGREGRSGELFF
TRBV19	NA	NA	TRBJ2-1	TGTGCCAGTAGTATGGCAGGGGGGAGGGATGAGCAGTTCTTC	CASSMAGGRDEQFF
TRBV5-1	NA	NA	TRBJ2-3	TGCGCCAGCAGCTTGGGTGGAGGGACTGGGGGGACAGATACGCAGTATTTT	CASSLGGGTGGTDTQYF
TRBV5-1	NA	NA	TRBJ2-1	TGCGCCAGCAGCTTGTTGCCCGGGAGTCCCCACAATGAGCAGTTCTTC	CASSLLPGSPHNEQFF
TRBV10-3	NA	TRBD1	TRBJ1-2	TGTGCCATCAGTTTAGGGGGCGGGAACTATGGCTACACCTTC	CAISLGGGNYGYTF
TRBV30	NA	NA	TRBJ1-2	TGTGCCTGGAGTGAGGGGGGGTATGGCTACACCTTC	CAWSEGGYGYTF
TRBV7-2	NA	TRBD1	TRBJ1-6	TGTGCCAGCAGCTCTACAGGGGGCGGGTCACCCCTCCACTTT	CASSSTGGGSPLHF
TRBV20-1	NA	NA	TRBJ2-5	TGCAGTGCTCTCTATGAGACCCAGTACTTC	CSALYETQYF
TRBV5-1	NA	TRBD1	TRBJ1-4	TGCGCCAGCAGCCGACCGGGACAGGGGAATGAAAAACTGTTTTTT	CASSRPGQGNEKLFF
TRBV29-1	NA	TRBD1	TRBJ2-3	TGCAGCGTTGTAGGGGACCTCACAGGGGGTACGCAGTATTTT	CSVVGDLTGGTQYF
TRBV28	NA	NA	TRBJ2-4	TGTGCCAGCAGATTCAGCCTAGCCAAAAACATTCAGTACTTC	CASRFSLAKNIQYF
TRBV5-1	NA	TRBD2	TRBJ2-2	TGCGCCAGCAGCTTGGAGACTAGCGGCACCGGGGAGCTGTTTTTT	CASSLETSGTGELFF